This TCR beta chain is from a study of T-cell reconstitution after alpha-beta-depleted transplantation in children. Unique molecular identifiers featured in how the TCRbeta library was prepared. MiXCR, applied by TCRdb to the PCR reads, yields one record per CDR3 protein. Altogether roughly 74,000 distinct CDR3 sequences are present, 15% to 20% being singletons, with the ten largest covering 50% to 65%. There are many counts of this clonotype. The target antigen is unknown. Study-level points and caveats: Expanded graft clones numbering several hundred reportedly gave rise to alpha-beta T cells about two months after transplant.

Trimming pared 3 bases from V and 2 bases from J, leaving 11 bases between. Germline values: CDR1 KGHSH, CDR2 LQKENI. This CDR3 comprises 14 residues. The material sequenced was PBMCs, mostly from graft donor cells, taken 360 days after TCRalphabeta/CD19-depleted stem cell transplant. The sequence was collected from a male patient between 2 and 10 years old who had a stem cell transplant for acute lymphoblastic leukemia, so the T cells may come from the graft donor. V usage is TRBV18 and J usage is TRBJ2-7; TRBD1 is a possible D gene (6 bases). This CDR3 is CASSPGYRAYEQYF. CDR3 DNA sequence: TGTGCCAGCTCACCGGGGTACAGGGCCTACGAGCAGTACTTC.